The entry below gives a single T cell receptor (beta chain) sequence along with its context. Primers for the PCR totalled 60 Vbeta and 13 Jbeta. Some clones are missing from TCRdb's copy, which holds only in-frame ones; the method was immunoSEQ multiplex PCR. In all, the sample yields more than 200,000 clones. The sample comes from a study of cytomegalovirus exposure and HLA in healthy donors. The CDR3 totals 16 residues. The V segment lost 4 bases and the J segment 5 bases; nucleotides outside the gene matches: 14. CDR1 and CDR2 (germline): SNHLY, FYNNEI. Sequenced: PBMCs. The gene calls are TRBV2 and TRBJ2-7; 7 nucleotides line up with TRBD1. The origin of this receptor is a woman aged 30 to 39 in good health and CMV-seropositive. The chain's CDR3 is CASSGTQGQWYDEQYF. The CDR3 DNA sequence: TGTGCCAGCAGTGGGACCCAGGGACAGTGGTACGACGAGCAGTACTTC.